This passage covers 16 T cell receptor beta chains from one sample sequenced in a study of blood T cell repertoires in COVID-19 (dated by TCRdb to 2020 to 2022). Libraries were constructed by the immunoSEQ multiplex PCR assay. Imported from immuneACCESS, the table was reduced by TCRdb to in-frame sequences with V and J called. These copies leave out some clones; in studies compared against another copy, an unresolved V gene accounts for under half, and the cause of the remainder is not known. In all, the sample holds 200,000 to 250,000 clones, and 70% to 90% of those were seen once. About a tenth of the sample lies in the top ten. Sequencing input: PBMCs or T cells enriched from blood (not recorded which). The receptors were gathered from a man aged 30 to 39 who had recovered from COVID-19.

J is TRBJ2-3 and V is TRBV30; D remains ambiguous. The CDR3 consists of 13 residues. Germline values: CDR1 GTSNPN, CDR2 SVGIG (reference sequence). Trimming removed 3 bases at V and 2 bases at J, with 9 bases between. This chain's CDR3 is CAWRLFFTDTQYF. The CDR3 DNA reads TGTGCCTGGAGACTATTTTTCACAGATACGCAGTATTTT.

The chain has TRBV2 and TRBJ2-7; tentatively, D is TRBD1 (5 bases). The germline V gene encodes CDR1 SNHLY and CDR2 FYNNEI. The CDR3 spans 14 residues. Between the trimmed V and J ends, which lost 4 bases and 3 bases, there was a span of 13 bases. CDR3 in DNA: TGTGCCAGCAGTGCCAGGGTAGAGAGCTACGAGCAGTACTTC. Amino acid sequence: CASSARVESYEQYF.

Only one count was recorded for this clone. V and J are TRBV6-4 and TRBJ2-1; TRBD2 might be the D (6 bases). The CDR3 runs to 15 residues. V shed 4 bases and J shed 5 bases, with 15 bases lying between them. Germline values: CDR1 MRHNA, CDR2 SNTAGT. The CDR3 protein is CASSADLGTDNEQFF. CDR3 nucleotides: TGTGCCAGCAGTGCCGACCTTGGGACTGACAATGAGCAGTTCTTC.

The chain links TRBV28 to TRBJ1-6, with 8 bases matching TRBD1. Trimming cost V 10 bases and J 10 bases; bases outside gene matches: 6. This CDR3 comprises 12 residues. Germline V gene lookup returns CDR1 MDHEN and CDR2 SYDVKM. The CDR3 protein is CATRTGKSPLHF. As DNA, the CDR3 is TGTGCCACCAGGACAGGGAAGTCACCCCTCCACTTT.

The chain combines TRBV6-5 with TRBJ1-4; 8 bases match TRBD1. The V gene's germline CDR1 is MNHEY and CDR2 SVGAGI. The CDR3 consists of 13 residues. With 5 bases clipped from V and 8 bases from J, the junction kept 4 bases outside the gene matches. The CDR3 DNA is TGTGCCAGCAGTCAGGGGGCGCGAGAAAAACTGTTTTTT. Translated, it gives CASSQGAREKLFF.

The chain combines TRBV9 with TRBJ2-6; unclear D gene. This CDR3 is 13 amino acids long. CDR1 is SGDLS and CDR2 is YYNGEE in the germline V gene. Trimming took off 3 bases at V and 4 bases at J, with 5 bases between the two ends. CDR3 loop: CASSGGGANVLTF. DNA for the CDR3: TGTGCCAGCAGCGGAGGCGGGGCCAACGTCCTGACTTTC.

V is TRBV28 and J is TRBJ2-6, with 7 positions matching TRBD1. CDR3 size: 18 residues. Unmatched junction bases numbered 9, after V lost 4 bases and J lost 0 bases. Germline V gives CDR1 MDHEN, CDR2 SYDVKM. Written as DNA, the CDR3 is TGTGCCAGCAGTTGGGGGACAGATTTGTACTCTGGGGCCAACGTCCTGACTTTC. Its translation: CASSWGTDLYSGANVLTF. The full variable domain, completed using reference TRBV28 and TRBJ2-6, is DVKVTQSSRYLVKRTGEKVFLECVQDMDHENMFWYRQDPGLGLRLIYFSYDVKMKEKGDIPEGYSVSREKKERFSLILESASTNQTSMYLCASSWGTDLYSGANVLTFGAGSRLTVL.

The J gene is TRBJ1-5, the V gene TRBV7-2, with 7 bases that match TRBD1. V lost 5 bases and J lost 5; bases outside the gene matches: 6. The CDR3 consists of 14 residues. Per the germline V gene, CDR1 is SGHTA and CDR2 is FQGNSA. The CDR3 loop is CASSPDRDDQPQHF. The CDR3 DNA sequence: TGTGCCAGCAGCCCTGACAGGGACGATCAGCCCCAGCATTTT.

The V gene is TRBV28, the J gene TRBJ2-2; D remains ambiguous. CDR3 length equals 13 residues. Trimming removed 6 bases from V and 5 bases from J, with 10 bases in between. CDR1 is MDHEN and CDR2 is SYDVKM in the germline V gene. This chain's CDR3 is CASSSFMTGELFF. CDR3 sequence (DNA): TGTGCCAGCAGCTCTTTTATGACCGGGGAGCTGTTTTTT.

A single count supports this clone. The J gene is TRBJ2-7, the V gene TRBV7-2, with 12 bases lining up with TRBD1. The germline V gene encodes CDR1 SGHTA and CDR2 FQGNSA. Losses at the gene ends were 5 bases for V and 6 bases for J; bases not matched to a gene: 5. This CDR3 region has 14 residues. CDR3 region: CASSRDRGLGEQYF. In nucleotides, the CDR3 is TGTGCCAGCAGCCGGGACAGGGGGCTTGGCGAGCAGTACTTC.

V and J are TRBV30 and TRBJ2-4; 7 nucleotides line up with TRBD2. Germline V gene data show CDR1 as GTSNPN and CDR2 as SVGIG (reference sequence). The J segment lost 8 bases and the V segment lost 0 bases, leaving 4 bases of the junction unmatched. The CDR3 runs to 13 residues. CDR3: CAWSVPGRDIQYF. CDR3 nucleotide sequence: TGTGCCTGGAGTGTACCAGGGAGGGACATTCAGTACTTC.

The CDR3 loop is CASSHPTGGPQHF. The CDR3 coding sequence is TGTGCCAGCAGTCATCCCACGGGGGGGCCCCAGCATTTT. The J gene is TRBJ1-5, the V gene TRBV6-6, with D perhaps TRBD1 (5 bases). From germline, CDR1 is MNHNY and CDR2 SVGAGI (reference sequence). Deletions cut 5 bases from V and 9 bases from J, with 14 bases between. The CDR3 consists of 13 residues.

V is TRBV28 and J is TRBJ2-3, with TRBD1 matching 8 bases. Germline V gives CDR1 MDHEN, CDR2 SYDVKM. Germline trimming cut 3 bases from V and 6 bases from J; bases unmatched to any gene: 2. This CDR3 spans 13 amino acids. CDR3 DNA: TGTGCCAGCAGTTTCCAGGGGGCGGATACGCAGTATTTT. Protein sequence: CASSFQGADTQYF.

A few counts support this clone. The chain has TRBV30 and TRBJ2-7; maybe TRBD2 (5 bases). CDR1 is GTSNPN and CDR2 is SVGIG in the germline V gene (reference sequence). V was trimmed by 0 bases and J by 5 bases, leaving 11 bases between them. This CDR3 is 13 amino acids long. Here the CDR3 DNA reads TGTGCCTGGAGTGTAACCACCGGGGACGAGCAGTACTTC. Amino acid sequence: CAWSVTTGDEQYF.

The chain has TRBV27 and TRBJ2-7; D may be TRBD2 (6 bases). V was trimmed by 2 bases and J by 6 bases, leaving 8 bases between them. CDR3 length: 12 residues. The germline V gene has CDR1 MNHEY and CDR2 SMNVEV (reference sequence). Here the CDR3 reads CASSLRGFEQYF. As DNA, the CDR3 is TGTGCCAGCAGTTTACGGGGGTTCGAGCAGTACTTC.

V gene TRBV4-2 combines with J gene TRBJ1-1; tentative D call: TRBD1 (5 bases). Between the trimmed V and J ends, which lost 0 bases and 7 bases, there was a span of 12 bases. CDR3 length equals 14 residues. Germline V lookup: CDR1 LGHNA, CDR2 YNFKEQ. In nucleotides, the CDR3 is TGTGCCAGCAGCCAAGAATTCCGGGGGGGTGAAGCTTTCTTT. This gives the protein CASSQEFRGGEAFF.